A selection of T cell receptor beta chains follows, all from one sample in a study of blood T cell repertoires in COVID-19. Libraries were prepared by immunoSEQ multiplex PCR; TCRdb keeps only in-frame clonotypes and omits some of them. The sample holds 13,000 to 15,000 clones, about 85% seen once. The sequenced sample consisted of peripheral blood. The receptor source for this set is a human donor in a cohort sampled during active COVID-19. Both conserved end residues are part of each CDR3. The D gene is left open where the match is weak. Rows may omit the clone size; those that give it use once, few, many or a size class.

DNA	CDR3	length	J	D	size	V
TGTGCCAGCAGTCCTAACAGGGGCGAGCAGTTCTTC	CASSPNRGEQFF	12	TRBJ2-1	TRBD1	-	TRBV12-3/TRBV12-4
TGTGCCAGCAGCGCCGGGACTAGCGGGAGGACCGGGGAGCTGTTTTTT	CASSAGTSGRTGELFF	16	TRBJ2-2	TRBD2	-	TRBV5-4
TGTGCCAGCACCCCCGGCGGGGAGCTGTTTTTT	CASTPGGELFF	11	TRBJ2-2	-	-	TRBV12-3/TRBV12-4
TGCGCCAGCAGCTTTGGACAGAATCAGTTCTTC	CASSFGQNQFF	11	TRBJ2-1	-	-	TRBV5-1
TGCGCCAGCAGCTTCGGGACAGGTTCCTACGAGCAGTACTTC	CASSFGTGSYEQYF	14	TRBJ2-7	TRBD1	-	TRBV5-1
TGTGCCAGCAGCGTAGAGGTAGCTTCACCCCTCCACTTT	CASSVEVASPLHF	13	TRBJ1-6	-	once	TRBV9
TGTGCCAGCAGTGTAGCGGGAGAGAACAATGAGCAGTTCTTC	CASSVAGENNEQFF	14	TRBJ2-1	TRBD2	-	TRBV6-4
TGTGCCACCAGCAAAAAAGACAGGGGGCGGACGGATGGCTACACCTTC	CATSKKDRGRTDGYTF	16	TRBJ1-2	TRBD1	-	TRBV15
TGTGCCAGCGGGACAACCCGGGGCTACACCTTC	CASGTTRGYTF	11	TRBJ1-2	-	-	TRBV28
TGCGCCAGCAGTAAGACAGTCTACGAGCAGTACTTC	CASSKTVYEQYF	12	TRBJ2-7	-	-	TRBV10-2
TGTGCCAGCAGCGTCAGTCGGACAGGGGGCAATGAGCAGTTCTTC	CASSVSRTGGNEQFF	15	TRBJ2-1	TRBD1	-	TRBV6-4
TGTGCCAGCAGCCTCCATAGCGGGAGGCTTGTTAATGAGCAGTTCTTC	CASSLHSGRLVNEQFF	16	TRBJ2-1	TRBD2	once	TRBV28
TGTGCCAGCAGCTTAGCACAGGGCTACGAGCAGTACTTC	CASSLAQGYEQYF	13	TRBJ2-7	-	few	TRBV7-9
TGTGCCAGCAGTTACGTGGGGGAGGGCACTGAAGCTTTCTTT	CASSYVGEGTEAFF	14	TRBJ1-1	-	once	TRBV6-2/TRBV6-3
TGTGCCAGCAGCCCAGCAGGGAGCGGGAGGGACTACGAGCAGTACTTC	CASSPAGSGRDYEQYF	16	TRBJ2-7	TRBD2	-	TRBV7-8